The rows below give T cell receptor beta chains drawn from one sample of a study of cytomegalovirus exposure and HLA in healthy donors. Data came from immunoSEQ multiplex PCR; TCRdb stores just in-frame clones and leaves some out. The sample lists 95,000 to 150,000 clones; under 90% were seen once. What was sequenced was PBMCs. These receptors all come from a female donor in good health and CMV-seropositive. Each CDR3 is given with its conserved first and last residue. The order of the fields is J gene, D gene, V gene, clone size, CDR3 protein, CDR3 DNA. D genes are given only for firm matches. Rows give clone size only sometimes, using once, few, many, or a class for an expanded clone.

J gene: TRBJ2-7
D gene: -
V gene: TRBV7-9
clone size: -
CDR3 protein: CASSLGGHYEQYF
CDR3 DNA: TGTGCCAGCAGCTTAGGGGGACACTACGAGCAGTACTTC

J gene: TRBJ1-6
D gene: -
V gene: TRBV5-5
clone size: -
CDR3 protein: CASSFFGFNSPLHF
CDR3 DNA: TGTGCCAGCAGTTTTTTCGGTTTTAATTCACCCCTCCACTTT

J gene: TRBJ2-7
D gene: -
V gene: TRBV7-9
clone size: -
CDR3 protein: CASSLGSGPSYEQYF
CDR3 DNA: TGTGCCAGCAGCTTAGGGTCCGGTCCCTCCTACGAGCAGTACTTC

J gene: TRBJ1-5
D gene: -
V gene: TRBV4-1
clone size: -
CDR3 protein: CASSLPSAGGNQPQHF
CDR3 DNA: TGCGCCAGCAGCCTGCCGTCAGCGGGGGGCAATCAGCCCCAGCATTTT

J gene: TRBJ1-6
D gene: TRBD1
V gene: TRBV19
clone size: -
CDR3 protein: CASSMGTGGAVHNSPLHF
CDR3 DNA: TGTGCCAGTAGTATGGGGACAGGGGGCGCCGTCCATAATTCACCCCTCCACTTT

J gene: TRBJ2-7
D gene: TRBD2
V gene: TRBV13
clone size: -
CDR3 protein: CASSFQGGGSSYEQYF
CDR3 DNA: TGTGCCAGCAGCTTTCAAGGCGGGGGAAGCTCCTACGAGCAGTACTTC

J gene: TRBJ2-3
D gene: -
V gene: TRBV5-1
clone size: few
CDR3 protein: CASGTAQGTDTQYF
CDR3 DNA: TGCGCCAGCGGCACTGCTCAGGGGACAGATACGCAGTATTTT

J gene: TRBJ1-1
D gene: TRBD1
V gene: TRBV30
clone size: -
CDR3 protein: CAWGWGQFRAFF
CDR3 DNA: TGTGCCTGGGGGTGGGGACAGTTTAGAGCTTTCTTT

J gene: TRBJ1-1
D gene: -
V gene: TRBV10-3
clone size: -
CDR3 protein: CAISEVGGYYTEAFF
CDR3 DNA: TGTGCCATCAGTGAGGTCGGGGGTTATTACACTGAAGCTTTCTTT

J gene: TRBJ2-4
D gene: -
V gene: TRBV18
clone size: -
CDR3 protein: CASSPLAGALAKNIQYF
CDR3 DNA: TGTGCCAGCTCACCACTTGCCGGAGCCTTAGCCAAAAACATTCAGTACTTC

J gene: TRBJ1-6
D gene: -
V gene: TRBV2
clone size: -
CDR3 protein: CASRQGENSPLHF
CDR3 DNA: TGTGCCAGCAGACAGGGAGAGAATTCACCCCTCCACTTT

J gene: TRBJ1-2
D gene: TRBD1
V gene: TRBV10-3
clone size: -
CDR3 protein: CAGGTDYGYTF
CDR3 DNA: TGTGCCGGAGGGACAGACTATGGCTACACCTTC

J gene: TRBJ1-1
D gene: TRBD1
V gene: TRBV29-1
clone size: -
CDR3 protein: CSVNRGTEAFF
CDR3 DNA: TGCAGCGTAAACAGGGGCACTGAAGCTTTCTTT

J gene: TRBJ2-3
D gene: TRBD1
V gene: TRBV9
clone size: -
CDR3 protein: CASSGGQGRGTDTQYF
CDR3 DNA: TGTGCCAGCAGCGGAGGACAGGGTAGGGGCACAGATACGCAGTATTTT

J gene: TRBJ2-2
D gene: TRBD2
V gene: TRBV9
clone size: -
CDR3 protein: CASSVIIAGGRAGELFF
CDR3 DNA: TGTGCCAGCAGCGTAATCATAGCGGGGGGAAGAGCCGGGGAGCTGTTTTTT

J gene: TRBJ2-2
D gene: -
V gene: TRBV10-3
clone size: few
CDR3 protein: CAISVSGGAGTGELFF
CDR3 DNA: TGTGCCATCAGCGTTAGCGGAGGGGCCGGCACCGGGGAGCTGTTTTTT

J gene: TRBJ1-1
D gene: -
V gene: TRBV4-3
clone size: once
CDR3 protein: CASSQDVWGGAEAFF
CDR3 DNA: TGCGCCAGCAGCCAAGATGTTTGGGGGGGGGCTGAAGCTTTCTTT

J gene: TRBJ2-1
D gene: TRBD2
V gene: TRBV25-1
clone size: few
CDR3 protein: CASSDSRASGYNEQFF
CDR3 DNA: TGTGCCAGCAGTGATTCCCGCGCTAGCGGCTACAATGAGCAGTTCTTC

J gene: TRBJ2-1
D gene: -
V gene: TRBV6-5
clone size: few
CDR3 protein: CASSRHRSYNEQFF
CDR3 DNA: TGTGCCAGCAGCCGACACCGCTCCTACAATGAGCAGTTCTTC

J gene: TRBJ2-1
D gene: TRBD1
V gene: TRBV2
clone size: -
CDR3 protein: CASRTGEDEQFF
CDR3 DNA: TGTGCCAGCAGGACAGGGGAGGATGAGCAGTTCTTC

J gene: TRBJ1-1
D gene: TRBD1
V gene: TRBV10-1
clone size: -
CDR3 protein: CASSAGQGLKDLAKF
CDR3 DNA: TGCGCCAGCAGTGCCGGACAGGGACTAAAGGACCTAGCCAAATTT

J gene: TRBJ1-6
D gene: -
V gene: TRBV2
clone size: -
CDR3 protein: CASSDWGGVESPLHF
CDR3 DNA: TGTGCCAGCAGTGATTGGGGAGGGGTAGAATCACCCCTCCACTTT

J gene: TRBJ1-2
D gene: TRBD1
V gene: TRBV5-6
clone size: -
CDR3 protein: CASSFGQGALGYTF
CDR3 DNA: TGTGCCAGCAGCTTCGGACAGGGGGCGCTTGGCTACACCTTC

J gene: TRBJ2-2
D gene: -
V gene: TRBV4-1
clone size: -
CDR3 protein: CASSQVSASGELFF
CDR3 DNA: TGCGCCAGCAGCCAAGTATCAGCGTCCGGGGAGCTGTTTTTT